A single sample is the source of the 14 T cell receptor beta chains below, sequenced in a study of OX40 agonist ivuxolimab in advanced cancers. Measured with immunoSEQ multiplex PCR; TCRdb has only the in-frame clones, and not every one. In the table there are fewer than 90,000 clones, about 89% of which are singletons. Here the sequenced sample was CD4+ or CD8+ T cells sorted from blood, taken in a trial of the OX40 agonist ivuxolimab. The receptors originated from an adult with an advanced solid tumor such as melanoma, head and neck, liver or kidney cancer.

The chain links TRBV10-3 to TRBJ2-2; D not certain. The CDR3 loop spans 13 amino acids. CDR1 and CDR2 from the germline V gene are ENHRY and SYGVKD. Trimming shortened V by 8 bases and J by 3 bases, and 10 bases separated the two germline ends. The CDR3 DNA follows: TGTGCCATCCTACAGAGAGACACCGGGGAGCTGTTTTTT. Protein product: CAILQRDTGELFF.

The chain carries TRBV5-1 and TRBJ1-3; possible D gene TRBD1, 5 bases. V lost 0 bases and J 5 bases, leaving 9 bases between the germline ends. CDR1 and CDR2 from the germline V gene are SGHRS and YFSETQ. This CDR3 comprises 14 residues. CDR3 coding DNA: TGCGCCAGCAGCTTGGGGGGCAGGCGAAACACCATATATTTT. Protein sequence: CASSLGGRRNTIYF. Full variable domain (rest looked up from reference TRBV5-1 and TRBJ1-3): KAGVTQTPRYLIKTRGQQVTLSCSPISGHRSVSWYQQTPGQGLQFLFEYFSETQRNKGNFPGRFSGRQFSNSRSEMNVSTLELGDSALYLCASSLGGRRNTIYFGEGSWLTVV.

The V and J genes are TRBV9 and TRBJ2-5; D is perhaps TRBD1 (6 bases). V was trimmed by 1 base and J by 4 bases, leaving 11 bases between them. Germline CDR1 SGDLS, CDR2 YYNGEE. The CDR3 spans 14 residues. This CDR3 reads CASSVLQGAETQYF. CDR3 bases: TGTGCCAGCAGCGTACTACAGGGTGCAGAGACCCAGTACTTC.

CDR3 amino acids: CASSQLEDRGGEQYF. In nucleotides, the CDR3 is TGTGCCAGCAGCCAATTAGAGGACAGGGGAGGGGAGCAGTACTTC. The rearrangement links TRBV16 to TRBJ2-7; 9 bases agree with TRBD1. The CDR3 has 15 residues. Germline V gene data show CDR1 as KGHSY and CDR2 as FQNENV. J lost 7 bases, V lost 1 base, and 8 bases had no gene match.

The rearrangement joins TRBV27 to TRBJ2-5, with D possibly TRBD1 on 7 matching bases. CDR1 is MNHEY, CDR2 SMNVEV, per germline (reference sequence). The CDR3 runs 14 residues. V was pared by 3 bases and J by 5 bases, with 13 bases between. For the CDR3, the DNA is TGTGCCAGCAGTTTGTCAGGGGGGACGGAGACCCAGTACTTC. Protein sequence: CASSLSGGTETQYF.

J is TRBJ2-5 and V is TRBV11-3; D is undetermined. The CDR3 contains 14 residues. Germline lookup yields CDR1 SGHNT and CDR2 YENEEA. V lost 3 bases and J 0 bases, leaving 8 bases between the germline ends. CDR3 residues: CASSFQANQETQYF. CDR3 DNA: TGTGCCAGCAGCTTTCAGGCGAACCAAGAGACCCAGTACTTC.

The V call is TRBV11-3, the J call TRBJ2-7, with D perhaps matching TRBD1 (7 bases). The CDR3 contains 12 residues. In germline, CDR1 is SGHNT, CDR2 YENEEA. V lost 8 bases, J lost 2 bases, and 10 bases lay in between. As DNA, the CDR3 is TGTGCCAGCGCGGGACAGCCCTACGAGCAGTACTTC. It encodes CASAGQPYEQYF.

V and J are TRBV19 and TRBJ2-5, with 7 bases lining up with TRBD2. Germline CDR1 reads LNHDA; CDR2 reads SQIVND (reference sequence). V dropped 7 bases and J dropped 0; count of bases not matched to a gene: 5. This CDR3 has 14 amino acids. DNA of the CDR3: TGTGCCAGTACCAGCGGGGTTTACCAAGAGACCCAGTACTTC. Amino acids: CASTSGVYQETQYF.

The chain combines TRBV5-1 with TRBJ1-6; 12 positions agree with TRBD1. There are 17 residues in the CDR3. The trim removed 4 bases at V and 8 bases at J, leaving 10 bases unmatched. The germline V gene has CDR1 SGHRS and CDR2 YFSETQ. The CDR3 coding sequence is TGCGCCAGCAGCGGGGGGACAGGGGGCCGGGTCGATTCACCCCTCCACTTT. It yields the protein CASSGGTGGRVDSPLHF.

The rearrangement links TRBV4-1 to TRBJ2-3, with D possibly matching TRBD2 (5 bases). Trimming took 2 bases from V and 2 from J, leaving 11 bases between them. Germline V gene lookup returns CDR1 MGHRA and CDR2 YSYEKL. This CDR3 contains 15 residues. CDR3 bases: TGCGCCAGCAGCCAACAGAGGGCCTTCACAGATACGCAGTATTTT. It is translated as CASSQQRAFTDTQYF.

The rearrangement uses TRBV18 and TRBJ2-2; possibly TRBD1 for D (5 bases). V dropped 3 bases and J dropped 0 bases, with 8 bases sitting between them. CDR1 and CDR2 from the germline V gene are KGHSH and LQKENI. The length of the CDR3 is 15 residues. The CDR3 reads CASSPGPTNTGELFF. The CDR3 nucleotides read TGTGCCAGCTCACCGGGGCCCACGAACACCGGGGAGCTGTTTTTT.

The chain is built from TRBV5-4 and TRBJ2-5; 9 bases align to TRBD1. V lost 4 bases, J lost 4 bases, and 8 bases stayed unmatched. The CDR3 totals 15 residues. Germline CDR1 is SGHNT and CDR2 is YYREEE (reference sequence). This chain's CDR3 is CASSVQGARGETQYF. In DNA form, the CDR3 reads TGTGCCAGCAGCGTACAGGGGGCGCGGGGAGAGACCCAGTACTTC.

J is TRBJ2-3 and V is TRBV19; 15 bases align to TRBD2. The germline V gene has CDR1 LNHDA and CDR2 SQIVND (reference sequence). This CDR3 comprises 19 residues. V gave up 0 bases and J gave up 3 bases; unmatched junction bases: 7. The CDR3 coding sequence is TGTGCCAGTAGTATAGATCCCCGGACTAGCGGGAGGGTGACAGATACGCAGTATTTT. This gives the protein CASSIDPRTSGRVTDTQYF.

This clone was seen more than once but under ten times. The gene calls are TRBV6-6 and TRBJ1-2, with D unresolved. The V gene lost 7 bases and the J gene lost 3 bases, with 15 bases spanning the gap. Looked up from germline, CDR1 is MNHNY and CDR2 is SVGAGI (reference sequence). CDR3 size: 14 residues. DNA for the CDR3: TGTGCCAGCACGACGGAGGTGGGGTACTATGGCTACACCTTC. This codes for CASTTEVGYYGYTF.